This entry lists 32 T cell receptor beta chains sequenced from one sample in a study of blood T cell repertoires in COVID-19. This table comes from immunoSEQ multiplex PCR, and its TCRdb copy is limited to in-frame clones, with some not included. The sample includes 250,000 to 300,000 clones, about 86% of them seen just once. The sample consisted of peripheral blood. These receptor sequences come from a man younger than 40 with active or convalescent COVID-19.

This clone was counted only a few times. This rearrangement joins TRBV5-1 to TRBJ2-1, with 10 nucleotides matching TRBD2. This CDR3 has 16 residues. Germline CDR1 is SGHRS and CDR2 is YFSETQ. V was clipped by 3 bases and J by 7 bases; unmatched bases: 10. CDR3 in DNA: TGCGCCAGCAGCTCCCTAGCGGGGGCCGGGACGAATGAGCAGTTCTTC. This codes for CASSSLAGAGTNEQFF.

This rearrangement joins TRBV7-2 to TRBJ2-3; perhaps TRBD2 as D (5 bases). The V gene's germline CDR1 is SGHTA and CDR2 FQGNSA. The CDR3 runs to 14 residues. V lost 4 bases and J 3 bases, leaving 11 bases between the germline ends. This CDR3 reads CASSWIEGTDTQYF. CDR3 nucleotide sequence: TGTGCCAGCAGCTGGATAGAGGGTACAGATACGCAGTATTTT.

V gene TRBV6-4 combines with J gene TRBJ2-3, with a possible D match to TRBD1 (6 bases). Deletions cut 2 bases from V and 2 bases from J, with 8 bases between. CDR1 and CDR2 (germline): MRHNA, SNTAGT. This CDR3 spans 14 amino acids. The CDR3 DNA sequence: TGTGCCAGCAGTGACCGGGACAACACAGATACGCAGTATTTT. As protein: CASSDRDNTDTQYF.

This sequence joins TRBV2 and TRBJ1-5; D remains ambiguous. The germline V and J ends were trimmed by 4 bases and 2 bases, with 12 bases remaining between them. CDR3 size: 15 residues. Germline V gene lookup returns CDR1 SNHLY and CDR2 FYNNEI. Written as DNA, the CDR3 is TGTGCCAGCAGTGGGCAAAACATGGGCAATCAGCCCCAGCATTTT. It codes for CASSGQNMGNQPQHF.

This sequence joins TRBV6-5 and TRBJ2-7; tentatively, D is TRBD2 (5 bases). Looked up from germline, CDR1 is MNHEY and CDR2 is SVGAGI. The V end lost 3 bases, the J end lost 4 bases, and 16 bases lay between the germline ends. The CDR3 length is 15 residues. The chain's CDR3 is CASSYEGSGRYEQYF. CDR3 nucleotide sequence: TGTGCCAGCAGTTATGAGGGTAGTGGCAGGTACGAGCAGTACTTC.

The gene calls are TRBV10-2 and TRBJ1-1, with no clear D. This CDR3 contains 13 residues. CDR1 WSHSY and CDR2 SAAADI come from the germline V gene. V lost 8 bases and J 3 bases, leaving 13 bases between the germline ends. CDR3 coding DNA: TGCGCCAGCGGGCGGGTACGGGACACTGAAGCTTTCTTT. This gives the protein CASGRVRDTEAFF.

The rearrangement links TRBV19 to TRBJ1-2; TRBD1 matches 7 bases. The germline V gene encodes CDR1 LNHDA and CDR2 SQIVND (reference sequence). This CDR3 region has 14 residues. Germline trimming cut 7 bases from V and 4 bases from J; bases unmatched to any gene: 9. Written as DNA, the CDR3 is TGTGCCAGTACCAGGGACAGAGAAGCCTATGGCTACACCTTC. It is translated as CASTRDREAYGYTF.

The CDR3 DNA reads TGTGCCAGCAGCAAAGGGGCACCCCGTGGGGGCTACACCTTC. Amino acid sequence: CASSKGAPRGGYTF. V and J are TRBV21-1 and TRBJ1-2; no check of the table's D call, TRBD1, against the DNA was made. TRBV21-1 is assigned pseudogene status. This CDR3 comprises 14 residues.

This clone was seen a handful of times. The chain couples TRBV20-1 to TRBJ2-7; 16 nucleotides line up with TRBD2. The length of the CDR3 is 17 residues. Germline loops: CDR1 DFQATT, CDR2 SNEGSKA (reference sequence). V dropped 3 bases and J dropped 0; count of bases not matched to a gene: 5. Here the CDR3 DNA reads TGCAGTGCTAGTGGGACTAGCGGGGGGGGAAGCTCCTACGAGCAGTACTTC. Translation gives CSASGTSGGGSSYEQYF.

The chain employs TRBV5-5 and TRBJ1-1, with 7 bases matching TRBD1. Germline CDR1 reads SGHKS; CDR2 reads YYEKEE (reference sequence). The J segment lost 4 bases and the V segment lost 3 bases, leaving 6 bases of the junction unmatched. The CDR3 sequence is 14 residues long. CDR3 in DNA: TGTGCCAGCAGCTCCCGGCAGGGGGGCACTGAAGCTTTCTTT. It translates to CASSSRQGGTEAFF.

The genes are TRBV5-5 and TRBJ1-6; unclear D gene. The CDR3 is 15 amino acids. Trimming pared 4 bases from V and 5 bases from J, leaving 13 bases between. Germline CDR1 SGHKS, CDR2 YYEKEE (reference sequence). The CDR3 loop is CASSLARLDNSPLHF. CDR3 DNA sequence: TGTGCCAGCAGCCTGGCGCGGTTGGATAATTCACCCCTCCACTTT.

This clone has a single count. V is TRBV25-1 and J is TRBJ2-5; D is uncertain. Looked up from germline, CDR1 is MGHDK and CDR2 is SYGVNS. The CDR3 runs to 15 residues. Trimming stripped 3 bases from V and 5 bases from J, with 16 bases between. CDR3 sequence reads: CASSDPARPRETQYF. CDR3 coding DNA: TGTGCCAGCAGTGATCCGGCCCGGCCGCGGGAGACCCAGTACTTC.

The chain employs TRBV28 and TRBJ1-3; D call uncertain. Trimming stripped 3 bases from V and 0 bases from J, with 12 bases between. Germline CDR1 and CDR2: MDHEN and SYDVKM. The CDR3 extends over 16 amino acids. Here the CDR3 reads CASSLGRQFSGNTIYF. For the CDR3, the DNA is TGTGCCAGCAGTTTGGGCAGGCAATTCTCTGGAAACACCATATATTTT.

CDR3 DNA sequence: TGCGCCAGCAGCCAAGGCACAGGGGGCGTTGAGCAGTTCTTC. This codes for CASSQGTGGVEQFF. This chain uses TRBV4-3 with TRBJ2-1; TRBD1 matches 9 bases. After removal of 1 base from V and 9 bases from J, the junction contained 4 bases not matched to a gene. The CDR3 has 14 amino acids. The germline CDR1 and CDR2 sequences are LGHNA and YSLEER.

This clone was observed a few times. The rearrangement uses TRBV6-6 and TRBJ1-2, with a weak D call TRBD1 (5 bases). The V gene lost 8 bases and the J gene lost 4 bases, with 17 bases spanning the gap. The CDR3 is made up of 14 amino acids. Looked up from germline, CDR1 is MNHNY and CDR2 is SVGAGI (reference sequence). CDR3 DNA: TGTGCCAGCTGGCTCCAGGGAGGATCCTATGGCTACACCTTC. Its protein product is CASWLQGGSYGYTF.

The chain couples TRBV7-9 to TRBJ1-6; 7 bases line up with TRBD1. V lost 5 bases to trimming and J lost 6 bases; unmatched junction nucleotides: 10. The CDR3 is 16 residues long. The germline gives CDR1 SEHNR, CDR2 FQNEAQ (reference sequence). The chain's CDR3 is CASSRIGQAINSPLHF. The CDR3 DNA follows: TGTGCCAGCAGCCGGATCGGACAGGCCATTAATTCACCCCTCCACTTT.

This clone occurred many times. The J gene is TRBJ2-7, the V gene TRBV6-5, with 7 bases identical to TRBD2. V lost 5 bases and J lost 6; bases outside the gene matches: 7. The CDR3 totals 13 residues. CDR1 is MNHEY and CDR2 is SVGAGI in the germline V gene. CDR3 amino acids: CASSPVPGGEQYF. The CDR3 nucleotides read TGTGCCAGCAGTCCTGTCCCGGGGGGCGAGCAGTACTTC.

The CDR3 DNA reads as TGCGCCAGCAGCTTGACGGGCGGGGGACCACAAGAGACCCAGTACTTC. Translating gives CASSLTGGGPQETQYF. This sequence joins TRBV5-1 and TRBJ2-5; 7 bases align to TRBD2. The length of the CDR3 is 16 residues. Germline assignment: CDR1 SGHRS and CDR2 YFSETQ. Trimming took 1 base from V and 2 from J; bases not matched to a gene: 8.

This clone was picked up one time. J is TRBJ2-1 and V is TRBV5-5; a possible D gene is TRBD2 (5 bases). Germline V lookup: CDR1 SGHKS, CDR2 YYEKEE (reference sequence). Between the trimmed V and J ends, which lost 7 bases and 0 bases, there was a span of 14 bases. The CDR3 extends over 15 amino acids. CDR3 DNA sequence: TGTGCCAGCCCGGAGGCGGAAAGCTCCTACAATGAGCAGTTCTTC. It encodes CASPEAESSYNEQFF.

V gene TRBV7-9 combines with J gene TRBJ1-2; 8 nucleotides line up with TRBD1. V lost 5 bases and J lost 12; bases outside the gene matches: 17. Germline V gene lookup returns CDR1 SEHNR and CDR2 FQNEAQ (reference sequence). The length of the CDR3 is 15 residues. The CDR3: CASSKRQGTSFFDTF. CDR3 bases: TGTGCCAGCAGCAAAAGACAGGGGACGAGTTTTTTCGACACCTTC.

This rearrangement joins TRBV3-1 (or the pseudogene TRBV3-2) to TRBJ2-5, with 11 positions matching TRBD2. The CDR3 covers 15 residues. In germline, CDR1 is LGHDT, CDR2 YNNKEL (reference sequence). The J segment lost 5 bases and the V segment lost 4 bases, leaving 6 bases of the junction unmatched. Here the CDR3 reads CASSLAGGLGETQYF. CDR3 DNA sequence: TGTGCCAGCAGCCTAGCGGGGGGGCTCGGGGAGACCCAGTACTTC.

The chain couples TRBV5-4 to TRBJ2-1; 7 bases line up with TRBD1. The V and J ends lost 2 bases and 7 bases, in that order; junction bases with no gene match: 3. Per germline, CDR1 SGHNT and CDR2 YYREEE (reference sequence). The CDR3 runs to 13 residues. CDR3 in amino acids: CASSFRGNNEQFF. The CDR3 coding sequence is TGTGCCAGCAGCTTCAGGGGGAATAATGAGCAGTTCTTC.

The rearrangement uses TRBV10-1 and TRBJ2-1, with D perhaps matching TRBD2 (7 bases). The CDR3 loop spans 20 amino acids. The germline gives CDR1 WNHNN, CDR2 SYGVQD (reference sequence). The V end was cut by 2 bases, the J end by 14 bases, with 37 bases between. The CDR3: CASSEDRMASGPKRHTCEFF. The CDR3 bases are TGCGCCAGCAGTGAGGACAGGATGGCTAGCGGCCCAAAAAGACATACATGTGAGTTCTTC.

The V and J genes are TRBV5-8 and TRBJ1-1; TRBD1 matches at 8 bases. Trimming at V came to 4 bases and at J to 5 bases, leaving 4 bases not matched to a gene. CDR1 and CDR2 from the germline V gene are SGHTS and YDEGEE. There are 13 residues in the CDR3. The CDR3 spells CASSRTGRTEAFF. In nucleotides, the CDR3 is TGTGCCAGCAGCCGGACAGGGCGAACTGAAGCTTTCTTT.

This clone has ten or more counts. The chain is built from TRBV5-1 and TRBJ2-1, with D unresolved. The V end was cut by 4 bases, the J end by 6 bases, with 8 bases between. The CDR3 loop spans 12 amino acids. Germline V gene lookup returns CDR1 SGHRS and CDR2 YFSETQ. CDR3 region: CASSTNTNEQFF. Here the CDR3 DNA reads TGCGCCAGCAGCACTAACACCAATGAGCAGTTCTTC.

To note about this clone: Within the sample, other DNA sequences also encode this same CDR3. The V gene is TRBV27, the J gene TRBJ2-3; TRBD2 aligns across 8 bases. After removal of 6 bases from V and 3 bases from J, the junction contained 8 bases not matched to a gene. CDR1 is MNHEY, CDR2 SMNVEV, per germline (reference sequence). CDR3 size: 15 residues. In DNA form, the CDR3 reads TGTGCCAGCAGCCCCGGGACGGGGGGGACAGATACGCAGTATTTT. It yields the protein CASSPGTGGTDTQYF.

The chain is built from TRBV15 and TRBJ2-6, with TRBD1 matching 10 bases. Germline V CDR1 and CDR2: LNHNV, YYDKDF (reference sequence). CDR3 size: 20 residues. Trimming removed 0 bases from V and 0 bases from J; junction bases left unmatched: 8. CDR3 sequence reads: CATSRDLGGQGYSGANVLTF. CDR3 in DNA: TGTGCCACCAGCAGAGATCTTGGGGGACAGGGGTACTCTGGGGCCAACGTCCTGACTTTC.

Here the CDR3 reads CASSNRLDGSGNTIYF. As DNA, the CDR3 is TGTGCCAGCAGCAACAGGCTAGATGGCTCTGGAAACACCATATATTTT. This chain joins TRBV5-6 and TRBJ1-3, with TRBD1 as a possible D gene (5 bases). Germline CDR1 reads SGHDT; CDR2 reads YYEEEE. Between the trimmed V and J ends, which lost 4 bases and 0 bases, there was a span of 14 bases. The CDR3 totals 16 residues.

The chain combines TRBV5-4 with TRBJ2-5; 13 bases are shared with TRBD2. The V and J ends lost 4 bases and 1 base, in that order; junction bases with no gene match: 7. Germline V gives CDR1 SGHNT, CDR2 YYREEE (reference sequence). The CDR3 runs to 17 residues. CDR3 region: CASSGGGLAGAQETQYF. As DNA, the CDR3 is TGTGCCAGCAGCGGAGGAGGACTAGCGGGAGCCCAAGAGACCCAGTACTTC.

V usage is TRBV11-2 and J usage is TRBJ2-7; 12 positions agree with TRBD2. This CDR3 region has 17 residues. Germline CDR1 is SGHAT and CDR2 is FQNNGV. V was pared by 2 bases and J by 3 bases, with 8 bases of the junction left unmatched. The CDR3 sequence: CASSLTSGGRILYEQYF. The CDR3 DNA sequence: TGTGCCAGCAGCTTAACTAGCGGGGGGCGCATTCTCTACGAGCAGTACTTC.

The genes are TRBV6-6 and TRBJ1-1; 11 nucleotides agree with TRBD1. CDR3 length: 18 amino acids. Germline-derived CDR1 and CDR2 are MNHNY and SVGAGI (reference sequence). V shed 5 bases, J shed 4 bases, and the junction held 15 bases outside the gene matches. The CDR3 DNA sequence: TGTGCCAGCAGTCCCGAGGTAGGGACAGGGGGTCGTGGCACTGAAGCTTTCTTT. This encodes CASSPEVGTGGRGTEAFF.

The V and J genes are TRBV9 and TRBJ1-1, with D perhaps matching TRBD1 (6 bases). The ends were cut back, 3 bases at V and 0 bases at J, with 12 bases in the middle. Germline V gives CDR1 SGDLS, CDR2 YYNGEE. CDR3 length equals 15 residues. The DNA for the CDR3 is TGTGCCAGCAGCGCTGGGGACAATCTGAACACTGAAGCTTTCTTT. Protein sequence: CASSAGDNLNTEAFF.